The source of this T cell receptor (beta chain) is a study of graft-versus-host responses after intestinal transplantation. On the study more broadly: Each of the recipients got a multivisceral, liver-intestinal, or isolated intestinal transplant. Following induction with anti-thymocyte globulin, all recipients were given tacrolimus and steroids for three to four years.

Remarks on this clone: The antigen is unknown.

Trimming removed 1 base from V and 4 bases from J, with 10 bases in between. CDR3 size: 14 residues. Germline assignment: CDR1 SGHAT and CDR2 FQNNGV. Study findings and constraints: An association linked early post-transplant HvG declines with peak circulating GvH clone levels. Recipient marrow contained GvH clones, some of which appeared first in ileum or blood.

Libraries were prepared by immunoSEQ multiplex PCR; TCRdb keeps only in-frame clonotypes and omits some of them. The table includes approximately 90,000 clones, around nine tenths detected once. The sequence was collected from a human donor who received an intestinal transplant. This chain uses TRBV11-2 with TRBJ1-1; no clear D gene. The sample here was unstimulated CD8+ T cells sorted from spleen or lymph node cells, taken before intestinal transplant. This CDR3 is CASSLAGMGTEAFF. CDR3 bases: TGTGCCAGCAGCTTAGCCGGGATGGGCACTGAAGCTTTCTTT.